This is a list of T cell receptor beta chains from one sample in a study of blood T cell repertoires in COVID-19. TCRdb keeps only in-frame clones here, not all; method: immunoSEQ multiplex PCR. The top ten hold 4% to 5% of the sample, which has approximately 100,000 clones, roughly 90% seen once. The source material was peripheral blood. These receptors were collected from a human donor with COVID-19, enrolled during active disease. The donor label of this sample is uncertain. CDR3s include the opening cysteine and the closing phenylalanine or tryptophan. D genes are given only for firm matches. A row's size may be missing; if present it is once, few, many or a size class.

size	D	V	J	DNA	CDR3
-	-	TRBV18	TRBJ1-3	TGTGCCAGCTCACCACAGGACAGTACTGGAAACACCATATATTTT	CASSPQDSTGNTIYF
-	TRBD1	TRBV4-2	TRBJ1-2	TGTGCCAGCAGCCAAGATCCGAACAGGGGCAACTATGGCTACACCTTC	CASSQDPNRGNYGYTF
few	-	TRBV19	TRBJ1-2	TGTGCCAGTAGTACGACTTACGGGGGACGCTATGGCTACACCTTC	CASSTTYGGRYGYTF
once	TRBD1	TRBV3-1/TRBV3-2	TRBJ2-1	TGTGCCAGCAGCCTCGGGACAGGGCAGAGCAATGAGCAGTTCTTC	CASSLGTGQSNEQFF
-	TRBD1	TRBV28	TRBJ1-2	TGTGCCAGCAGCCTATCGGATGGAGGGGGCAACTATGGCTACACCTTC	CASSLSDGGGNYGYTF
-	-	TRBV18	TRBJ2-2	TGTGCCAGCTCACCCCCCTCAGGTGGGAACACCGGGGAGCTGTTTTTT	CASSPPSGGNTGELFF
-	-	TRBV27	TRBJ2-7	TGTGCCAGCAGTTTAGGCCTCGAGCAGTACTTC	CASSLGLEQYF
-	-	TRBV29-1	TRBJ1-2	TGCAGCGTTGATGGACCCATTGCAGGGGGCTACACCTTC	CSVDGPIAGGYTF
-	-	TRBV7-2	TRBJ2-1	TGTGCCAGCAGCTTCCGCTACAATGAGCAGTTCTTC	CASSFRYNEQFF
-	-	TRBV5-1	TRBJ2-7	TGCGCCAGCAGCTTGGCAGTCGCCTACGAGCAGTACTTC	CASSLAVAYEQYF
-	-	TRBV29-1	TRBJ1-1	TGCAGCGTTGAAGGCGAGGAGACGAACACTGAAGCTTTCTTT	CSVEGEETNTEAFF
-	TRBD1	TRBV2	TRBJ2-7	TGTGCCAGCACCAAGGGACAGGGTGTCTACGAGCAGTACTTC	CASTKGQGVYEQYF
-	TRBD1	TRBV5-4	TRBJ2-7	TGTGCCAGCAGCTCCGGGACAGGGATGTTCGAGCAGTACTTC	CASSSGTGMFEQYF
-	TRBD1	TRBV11-2	TRBJ1-5	TGTGCCAGCAGCTTCGGGACAGGGGTCAGGCAGCCCCAGCATTTT	CASSFGTGVRQPQHF